This entry describes one TCR beta chain. Its antigen remains unknown. The sample belongs to a study of cytomegalovirus exposure and HLA in healthy donors. Study-level points and caveats: Most TCR sequences showed up rarely, but some public TCRs showed up in many donors. A few of the chains that were CMV-associated were confirmed in vitro to be specific for CMV antigens.

Assay used: immunoSEQ multiplex PCR; TCRdb lists only in-frame clones, some missing. Among about 240,000 clones listed, around 86% were seen once. In germline, CDR1 is MDHEN, CDR2 SYDVKM. V was clipped by 6 bases and J by 2 bases; unmatched bases: 6. There are 15 residues in the CDR3. The donors were members of the approximately 120-subject validation cohort (separate from the 666-subject first cohort). Sequenced sample: PBMCs. V and J are TRBV28 and TRBJ1-3; 8 bases fit TRBD1. The TCR comes from a woman aged 25-40 years in good health and CMV-seropositive. The DNA of the CDR3 is TGTGCCAGCAGCCCCAGGGGGCTAACTGGAAACACCATATATTTT. This encodes CASSPRGLTGNTIYF. Full variable domain (outside the CDR3, taken from reference TRBV28 and TRBJ1-3): DVKVTQSSRYLVKRTGEKVFLECVQDMDHENMFWYRQDPGLGLRLIYFSYDVKMKEKGDIPEGYSVSREKKERFSLILESASTNQTSMYLCASSPRGLTGNTIYFGEGSWLTVV.